This T cell receptor beta chain was recorded in a study of shared clonotypes between healthy human individuals. Whole-study results and caveats: Naive subsets, compared against memory subsets, generally had larger estimated richness values.

The V gene's germline CDR1 is SGHRS and CDR2 YFSETQ. V lost 3 bases to trimming and J lost 5 bases, with 18 bases between them. The CDR3 loop spans 16 amino acids. Several immunoSEQ plates held equal portions of the genomic DNA taken from each subset. Original methodology: Without quality scores, immunoSEQ junctional reads could not be filtered like full-length reads. TCRdb keeps only in-frame clones here, not all; method: immunoSEQ multiplex PCR. That table supplies the V and J calls and clone size; D and trimming were determined from the DNA. The sample shows approximately 2.5 million clones, over 85% of them seen only once. This clone showed up just once. No antigen is known for it.

The sample was naive CD4+ T cells sorted from blood. As for subset: CD45RA+ positively selected. This clonotype originated in a man between 18 and 29 years old in good health. V gene TRBV5-1 combines with J gene TRBJ2-1, with D perhaps given as TRBD1 or TRBD2 (5 bases each). CDR3 amino acids: CASSYSGTLVHNEQFF. The CDR3 coding sequence is TGCGCCAGCAGCTACTCCGGGACCCTCGTCCACAATGAGCAGTTCTTC.